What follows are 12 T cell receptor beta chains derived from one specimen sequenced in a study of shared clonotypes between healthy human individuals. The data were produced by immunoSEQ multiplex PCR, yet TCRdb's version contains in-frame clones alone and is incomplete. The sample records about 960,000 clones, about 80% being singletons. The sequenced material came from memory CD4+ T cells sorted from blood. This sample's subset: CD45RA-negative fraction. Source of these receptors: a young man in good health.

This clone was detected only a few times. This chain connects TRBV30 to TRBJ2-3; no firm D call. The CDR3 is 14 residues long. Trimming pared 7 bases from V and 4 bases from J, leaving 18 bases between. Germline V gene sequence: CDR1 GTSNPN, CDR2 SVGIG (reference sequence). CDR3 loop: CASLGPTAPDTQYF. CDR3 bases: TGTGCCTCGCTAGGACCCACGGCCCCAGATACGCAGTATTTT. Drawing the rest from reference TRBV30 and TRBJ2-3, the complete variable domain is SQTIHQWPATLVQPVGSPLSLECTVEGTSNPNLYWYRQAAGRGLQLLFYSVGIGQISSEVPQNLSASRPQDRQFILSSKKLLLSDSGFYLCASLGPTAPDTQYFGPGTRLTVL.

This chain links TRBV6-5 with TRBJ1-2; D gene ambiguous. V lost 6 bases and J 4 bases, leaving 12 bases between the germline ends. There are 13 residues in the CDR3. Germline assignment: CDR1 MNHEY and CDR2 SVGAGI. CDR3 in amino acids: CASSADIGYGYTF. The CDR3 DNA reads TGTGCCAGCAGCGCCGACATTGGCTATGGCTACACCTTC.

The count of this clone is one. The CDR3 here is CASSPWTGSFGYTF. The CDR3 DNA sequence: TGTGCCAGCAGCCCATGGACAGGGAGTTTTGGCTACACCTTC. The V and J genes are TRBV5-6 and TRBJ1-2; 8 nucleotides agree with TRBD1. CDR1 SGHDT and CDR2 YYEEEE come from the germline V gene. Trimming at V came to 4 bases and at J to 7 bases, leaving 9 bases not matched to a gene. The CDR3 is 14 residues long.

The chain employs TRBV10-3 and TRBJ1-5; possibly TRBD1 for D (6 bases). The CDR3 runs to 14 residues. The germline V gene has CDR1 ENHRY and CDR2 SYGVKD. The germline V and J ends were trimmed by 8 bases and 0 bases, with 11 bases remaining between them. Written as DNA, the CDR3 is TGTGCCATCGGGGACATAGATAGCAATCAGCCCCAGCATTTT. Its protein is CAIGDIDSNQPQHF.

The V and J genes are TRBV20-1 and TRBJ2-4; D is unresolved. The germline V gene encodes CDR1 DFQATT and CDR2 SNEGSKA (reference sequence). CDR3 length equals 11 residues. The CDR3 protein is CGVAPGDIQYF. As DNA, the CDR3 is TGCGGAGTGGCGCCAGGTGACATTCAGTACTTC.

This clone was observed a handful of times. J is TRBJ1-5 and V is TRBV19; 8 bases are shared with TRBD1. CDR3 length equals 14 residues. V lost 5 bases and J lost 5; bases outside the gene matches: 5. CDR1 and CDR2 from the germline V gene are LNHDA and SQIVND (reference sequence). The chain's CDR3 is CASSAGQVHQPQHF. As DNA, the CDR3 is TGTGCCAGTAGTGCGGGACAGGTACATCAGCCCCAGCATTTT.

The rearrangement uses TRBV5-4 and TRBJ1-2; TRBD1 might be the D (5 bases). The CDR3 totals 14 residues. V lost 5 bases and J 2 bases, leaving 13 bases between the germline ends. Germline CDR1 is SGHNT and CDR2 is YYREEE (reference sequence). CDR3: CASRTQDTNYGYTF. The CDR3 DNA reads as TGTGCCAGCAGGACTCAGGACACAAACTATGGCTACACCTTC. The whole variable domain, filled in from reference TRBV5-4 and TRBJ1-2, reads ETGVTQSPTHLIKTRGQQVTLRCSSQSGHNTVSWYQQALGQGPQFIFQYYREEENGRGNFPPRFSGLQFPNYSSELNVNALELDDSALYLCASRTQDTNYGYTFGSGTRLTVV.

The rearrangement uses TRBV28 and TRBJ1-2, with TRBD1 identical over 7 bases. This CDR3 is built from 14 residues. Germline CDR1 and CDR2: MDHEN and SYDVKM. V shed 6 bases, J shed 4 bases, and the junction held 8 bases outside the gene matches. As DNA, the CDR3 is TGTGCCAGCAGGCAAGGGGACAGAGGCTATGGCTACACCTTC. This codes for CASRQGDRGYGYTF.

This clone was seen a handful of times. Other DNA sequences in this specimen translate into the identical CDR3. CDR3 bases: TGCAGTGCTTGGGGTGGAGAGACCCAGTACTTC. Its translation is CSAWGGETQYF. The chain is built from TRBV20-1 and TRBJ2-5; no reliable D call. The V end was cut by 5 bases, the J end by 4 bases, with 8 bases between. The CDR3 extends over 11 amino acids. The germline V gene has CDR1 DFQATT and CDR2 SNEGSKA (reference sequence).

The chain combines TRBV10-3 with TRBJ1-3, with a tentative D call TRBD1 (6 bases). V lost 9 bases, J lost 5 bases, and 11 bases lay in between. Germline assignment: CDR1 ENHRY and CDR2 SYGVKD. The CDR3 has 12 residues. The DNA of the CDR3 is TGTGCCATAGGGGACAAGAGAAACACCATATATTTT. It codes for CAIGDKRNTIYF.

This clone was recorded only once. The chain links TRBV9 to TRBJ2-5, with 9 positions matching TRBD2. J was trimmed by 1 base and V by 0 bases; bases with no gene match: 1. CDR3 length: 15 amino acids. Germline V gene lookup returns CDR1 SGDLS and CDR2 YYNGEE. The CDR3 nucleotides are TGTGCCAGCAGCGTAGCGGGACTAGCCCAAGAGACCCAGTACTTC. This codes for CASSVAGLAQETQYF. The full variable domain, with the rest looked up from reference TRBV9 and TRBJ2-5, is DSGVTQTPKHLITATGQRVTLRCSPRSGDLSVYWYQQSLDQGLQFLIQYYNGEERAKGNILERFSAQQFPDLHSELNLSSLELGDSALYFCASSVAGLAQETQYFGPGTRLLVL.

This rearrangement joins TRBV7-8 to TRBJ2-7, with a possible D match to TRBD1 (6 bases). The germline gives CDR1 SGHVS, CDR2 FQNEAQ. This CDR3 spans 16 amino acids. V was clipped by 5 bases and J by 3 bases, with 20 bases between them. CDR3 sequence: CASSAKSQGTGYEQYF. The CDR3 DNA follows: TGTGCCAGCAGCGCAAAATCACAGGGTACGGGCTACGAGCAGTACTTC.